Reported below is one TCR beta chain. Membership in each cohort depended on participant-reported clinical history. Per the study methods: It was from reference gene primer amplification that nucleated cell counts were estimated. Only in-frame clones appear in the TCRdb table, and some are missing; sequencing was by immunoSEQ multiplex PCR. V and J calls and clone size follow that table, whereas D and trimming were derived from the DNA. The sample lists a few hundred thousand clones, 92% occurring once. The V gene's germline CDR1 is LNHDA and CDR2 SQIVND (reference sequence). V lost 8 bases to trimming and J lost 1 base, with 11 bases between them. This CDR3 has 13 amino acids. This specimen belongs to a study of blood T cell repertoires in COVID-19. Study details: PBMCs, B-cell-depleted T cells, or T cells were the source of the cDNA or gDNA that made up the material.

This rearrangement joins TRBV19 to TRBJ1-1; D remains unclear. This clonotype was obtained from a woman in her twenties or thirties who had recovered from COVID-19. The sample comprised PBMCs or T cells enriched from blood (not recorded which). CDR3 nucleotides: TGTGCCAGTCGAGGGTTGGGGAACACTGAAGCTTTCTTT. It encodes CASRGLGNTEAFF.